A selection of T cell receptor beta chains follows, all from one sample in a study of blood T cell repertoires in COVID-19. Profiled with immunoSEQ multiplex PCR; TCRdb holds only in-frame clones, not every one. Of 80,000 to 95,000 clones in the sample, under 85% were seen once. Sequenced: peripheral blood. Receptors were obtained from a human donor in a cohort sampled during active COVID-19. Both conserved end residues are part of each CDR3. D genes are given only for firm matches. Clone size appears in some rows only: once, few, many, or a class for an expanded clone.

D: TRBD1; V: TRBV29-1; J: TRBJ1-2; length: 13; size: few; CDR3: CSVEGGTGNGYTF; DNA: TGCAGCGTTGAAGGGGGGACAGGGAATGGCTACACCTTC
D: TRBD1; V: TRBV4-1; J: TRBJ2-7; length: 14; size: NA; CDR3: CASSQPGTGAQQYF; DNA: TGCGCCAGCAGCCAGCCCGGGACAGGGGCGCAGCAGTACTTC
D: NA; V: TRBV4-3; J: TRBJ2-5; length: 13; size: NA; CDR3: CASSQDRGETQYF; DNA: TGCGCCAGCAGCCAAGATAGGGGGGAGACCCAGTACTTC
D: NA; V: TRBV28; J: TRBJ1-6; length: 14; size: once; CDR3: CASSLSGRGSPLHF; DNA: TGTGCCAGCAGTTTATCAGGCAGGGGCTCACCCCTCCACTTT
D: TRBD2; V: TRBV20-1; J: TRBJ2-7; length: 16; size: few; CDR3: CSASNPTSGDSYEQYF; DNA: TGCAGTGCTAGTAACCCCACTAGCGGGGACTCCTACGAGCAGTACTTC
D: TRBD2; V: TRBV20-1; J: TRBJ2-2; length: 14; size: NA; CDR3: CSASRGGGTGELFF; DNA: TGCAGTGCTAGTCGCGGGGGGGGCACCGGGGAGCTGTTTTTT
D: TRBD1; V: TRBV23-1; J: TRBJ2-3; length: 19; size: NA; CDR3: CASSQPTNRTGANGNTQYF; DNA: TGCGCCAGCAGTCAGCCGACCAATCGGACAGGGGCTAATGGAAATACGCAGTATTTT
D: NA; V: TRBV5-1; J: TRBJ1-1; length: 15; size: few; CDR3: CASSFREGGITEAFF; DNA: TGCGCCAGCAGCTTCCGGGAGGGGGGCATCACTGAAGCTTTCTTT
D: TRBD2; V: TRBV9; J: TRBJ2-3; length: 14; size: once; CDR3: CASSLAGSTDTQYF; DNA: TGTGCCAGCAGCCTAGCGGGGTCCACAGATACGCAGTATTTT
D: TRBD2; V: TRBV27; J: TRBJ2-7; length: 14; size: NA; CDR3: CASGESGGTYEQYF; DNA: TGTGCCAGCGGCGAAAGCGGGGGGACCTACGAGCAGTACTTC
D: NA; V: TRBV27; J: TRBJ1-4; length: 13; size: NA; CDR3: CASGTGFNEKLFF; DNA: TGTGCCAGCGGTACAGGGTTTAATGAAAAACTGTTTTTT
D: NA; V: TRBV6-2/TRBV6-3; J: TRBJ2-7; length: 11; size: NA; CDR3: CASSWSYEQYF; DNA: TGTGCCAGCAGTTGGAGTTACGAGCAGTACTTC
D: TRBD2; V: TRBV6-5; J: TRBJ2-7; length: 14; size: NA; CDR3: CASKRASGSYEQYF; DNA: TGTGCCAGCAAAAGGGCTAGCGGCTCCTACGAGCAGTACTTC